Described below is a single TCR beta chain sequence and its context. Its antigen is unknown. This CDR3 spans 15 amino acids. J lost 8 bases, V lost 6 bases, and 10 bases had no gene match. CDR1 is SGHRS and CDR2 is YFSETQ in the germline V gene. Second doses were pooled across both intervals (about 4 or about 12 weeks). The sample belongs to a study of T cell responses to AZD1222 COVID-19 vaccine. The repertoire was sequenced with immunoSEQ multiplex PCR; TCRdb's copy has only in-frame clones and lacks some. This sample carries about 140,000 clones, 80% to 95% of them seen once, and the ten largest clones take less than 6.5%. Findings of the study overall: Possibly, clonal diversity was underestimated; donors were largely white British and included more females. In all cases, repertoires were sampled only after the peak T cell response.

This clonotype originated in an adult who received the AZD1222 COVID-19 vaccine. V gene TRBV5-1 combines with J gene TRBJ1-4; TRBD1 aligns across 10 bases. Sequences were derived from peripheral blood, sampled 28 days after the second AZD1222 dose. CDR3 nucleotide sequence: TGCGCCAGCACCGTCGGCGGGACAGGGGTCGAAAAACTGTTTTTT. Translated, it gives CASTVGGTGVEKLFF.